The clone carrying this TCR beta chain was observed at least ten times. Its antigen is not identified. Germline V lookup: CDR1 LGHDT, CDR2 YNNKEL (reference sequence). The CDR3 runs to 18 residues. Unmatched junction bases numbered 17, after V lost 6 bases and J lost 3 bases. Relying on iRepertoire HTBI primers and Arm-PCR of CDR3 regions, the team built TCR beta libraries. TCRdb used MiXCR to reprocess the multiplex PCR reads, holding one entry per CDR3 protein. Of 360,000 or so distinct CDR3 sequences detected, about 12% appear once; the ten largest clones hold approximately 17%. The data were taken from a study of regulatory T cells in long-lasting Graves disease. Findings and caveats of the study: Whereas around 970 public clonotypes were shared by new patients, persistent patients shared more, at a few thousand.

The sample's time point: newly diagnosed GD, antithyroid drugs for less than 3 months. Researchers made the TCR library from RNA that was extracted from PBMCs. The same sample was also used in a study of T cells in Graves' hyperthyroidism and ophthalmopathy.

Here the sequenced sample was peripheral blood mononuclear cells (PBMCs), taken at new diagnosis, from a patient treated with antithyroid drugs. The TCR originated in a woman aged 18-30 years with Graves disease. The rearrangement joins TRBV3-1 to TRBJ2-3, with TRBD2 identical over 8 bases. CDR3 sequence (DNA): TGTGCCAGCAGTCTTATTGTAGGAGCGGGGGACTCAACAGATACGCAGTATTTT. Amino acid sequence: CASSLIVGAGDSTDTQYF.